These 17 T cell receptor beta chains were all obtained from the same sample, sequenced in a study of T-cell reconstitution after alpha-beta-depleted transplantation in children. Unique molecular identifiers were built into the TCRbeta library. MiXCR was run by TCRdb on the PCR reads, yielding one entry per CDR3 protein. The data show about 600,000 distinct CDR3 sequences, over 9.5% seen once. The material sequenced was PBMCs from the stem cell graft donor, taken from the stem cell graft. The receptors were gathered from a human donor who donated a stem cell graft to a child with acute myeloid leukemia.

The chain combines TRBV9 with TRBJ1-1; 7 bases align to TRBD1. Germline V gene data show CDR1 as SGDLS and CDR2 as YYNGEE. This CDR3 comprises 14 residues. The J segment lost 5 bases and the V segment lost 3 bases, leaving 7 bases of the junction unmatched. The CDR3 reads CASSATGWGTEAFF. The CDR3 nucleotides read TGTGCCAGCAGCGCGACAGGGTGGGGGACTGAAGCTTTCTTT.

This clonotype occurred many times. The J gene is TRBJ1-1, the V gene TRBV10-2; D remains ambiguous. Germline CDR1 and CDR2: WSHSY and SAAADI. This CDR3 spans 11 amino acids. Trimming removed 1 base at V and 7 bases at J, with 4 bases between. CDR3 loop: CASSEWGEAFF. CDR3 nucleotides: TGCGCCAGCAGTGAGTGGGGTGAAGCTTTCTTT.

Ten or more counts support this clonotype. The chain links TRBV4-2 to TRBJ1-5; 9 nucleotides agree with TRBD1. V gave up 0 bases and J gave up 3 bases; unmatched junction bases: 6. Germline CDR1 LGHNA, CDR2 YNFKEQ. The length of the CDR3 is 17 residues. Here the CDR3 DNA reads TGTGCCAGCAGCCAAGATGACAGGGGGACGGTCAATCAGCCCCAGCATTTT. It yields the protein CASSQDDRGTVNQPQHF.

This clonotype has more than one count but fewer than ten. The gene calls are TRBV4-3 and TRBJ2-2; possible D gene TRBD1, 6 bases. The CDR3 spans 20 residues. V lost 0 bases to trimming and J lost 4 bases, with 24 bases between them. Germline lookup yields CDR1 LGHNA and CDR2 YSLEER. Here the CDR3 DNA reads TGCGCCAGCAGCCAAGATAAGGTCGAAGGGGGTTTGCCGCTCACCGGGGAGCTGTTTTTT. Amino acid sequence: CASSQDKVEGGLPLTGELFF.

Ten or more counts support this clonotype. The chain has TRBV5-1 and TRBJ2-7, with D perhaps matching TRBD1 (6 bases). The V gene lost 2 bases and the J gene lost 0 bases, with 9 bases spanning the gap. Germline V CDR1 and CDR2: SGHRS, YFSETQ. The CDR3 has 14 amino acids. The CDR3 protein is CASSFADSSYEQYF. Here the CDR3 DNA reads TGCGCCAGCAGCTTTGCGGACAGCTCCTACGAGCAGTACTTC.

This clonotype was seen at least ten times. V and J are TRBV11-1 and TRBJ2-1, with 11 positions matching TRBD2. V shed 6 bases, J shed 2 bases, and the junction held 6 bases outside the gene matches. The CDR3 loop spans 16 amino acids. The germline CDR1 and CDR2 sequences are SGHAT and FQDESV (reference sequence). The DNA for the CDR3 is TGTGCCAGCAGTCCTCCACTAGCGGGAGCCTACAATGAGCAGTTCTTC. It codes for CASSPPLAGAYNEQFF.

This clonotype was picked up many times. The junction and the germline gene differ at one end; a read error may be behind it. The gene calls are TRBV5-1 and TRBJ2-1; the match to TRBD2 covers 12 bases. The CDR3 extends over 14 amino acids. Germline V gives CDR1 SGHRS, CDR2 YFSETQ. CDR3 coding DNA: TGTGCCAGCAGCTTGACTAGCGGGAGCAATGAGCAGTTCTTC. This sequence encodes CASSLTSGSNEQFF.

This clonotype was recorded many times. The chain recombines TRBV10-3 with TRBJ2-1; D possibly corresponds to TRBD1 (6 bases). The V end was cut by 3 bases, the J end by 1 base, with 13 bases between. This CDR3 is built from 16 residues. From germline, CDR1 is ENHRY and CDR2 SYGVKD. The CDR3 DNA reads TGTGCCATCAGTGATATGGGGGCCTCGTCCTACAATGAGCAGTTCTTC. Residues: CAISDMGASSYNEQFF.

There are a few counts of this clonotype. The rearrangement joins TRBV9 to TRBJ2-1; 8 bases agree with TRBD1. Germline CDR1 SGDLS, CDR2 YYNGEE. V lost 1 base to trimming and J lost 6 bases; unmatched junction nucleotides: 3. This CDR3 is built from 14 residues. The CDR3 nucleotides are TGTGCCAGCAGCGTACAGGGGGCCCGCAATGAGCAGTTCTTC. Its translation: CASSVQGARNEQFF.

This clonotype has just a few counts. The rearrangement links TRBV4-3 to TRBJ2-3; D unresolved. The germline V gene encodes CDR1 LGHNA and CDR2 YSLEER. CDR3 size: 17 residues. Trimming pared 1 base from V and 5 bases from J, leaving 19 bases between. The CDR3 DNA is TGCGCCAGCAGCCAAGGTCGACTCCCGTTGAGTGGAGATACGCAGTATTTT. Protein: CASSQGRLPLSGDTQYF.

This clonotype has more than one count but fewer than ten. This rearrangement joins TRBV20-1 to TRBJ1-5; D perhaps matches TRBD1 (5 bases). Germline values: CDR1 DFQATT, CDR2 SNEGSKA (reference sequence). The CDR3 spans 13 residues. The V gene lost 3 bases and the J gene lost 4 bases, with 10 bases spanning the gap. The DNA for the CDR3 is TGCAGTGCTAGCGCGGGGGGGAATCAGCCCCAGCATTTT. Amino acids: CSASAGGNQPQHF.

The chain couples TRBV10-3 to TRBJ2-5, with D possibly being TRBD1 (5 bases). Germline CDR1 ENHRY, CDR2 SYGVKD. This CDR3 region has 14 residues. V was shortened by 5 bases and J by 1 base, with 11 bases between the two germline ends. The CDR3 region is CAISKETAQETQYF. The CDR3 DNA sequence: TGTGCCATCAGTAAAGAGACAGCCCAAGAGACCCAGTACTTC.

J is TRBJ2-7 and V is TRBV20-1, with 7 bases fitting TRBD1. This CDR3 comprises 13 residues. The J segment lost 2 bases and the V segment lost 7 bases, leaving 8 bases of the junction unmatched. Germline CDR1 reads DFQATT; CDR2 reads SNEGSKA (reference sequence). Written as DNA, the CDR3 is TGCAGTGTCCCAGACAGGGCAACCTACGAGCAGTACTTC. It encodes CSVPDRATYEQYF.

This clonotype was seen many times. The CDR3, as DNA: TGCAGTGCTCCAAGACAGGATTCGGAGACCCAGTACTTC. It yields the protein CSAPRQDSETQYF. The chain couples TRBV20-1 to TRBJ2-5; tentatively, D is TRBD1 (6 bases). The CDR3 consists of 13 residues. The V end was cut by 5 bases, the J end by 5 bases, with 15 bases between. Germline V gives CDR1 DFQATT, CDR2 SNEGSKA (reference sequence).

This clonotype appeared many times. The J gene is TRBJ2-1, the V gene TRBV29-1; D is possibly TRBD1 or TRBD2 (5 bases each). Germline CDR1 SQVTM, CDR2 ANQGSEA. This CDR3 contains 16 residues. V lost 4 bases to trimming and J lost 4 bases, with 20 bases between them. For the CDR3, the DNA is TGCAGCGTTGTACCAGGGACCCCCTTAGCGTACAATGAGCAGTTCTTC. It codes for CSVVPGTPLAYNEQFF.

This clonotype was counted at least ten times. This chain's CDR3 is CASSPPGGSDVQPQHF. The CDR3 DNA follows: TGTGCCAGCAGCCCACCAGGGGGCTCCGACGTTCAGCCCCAGCATTTT. The chain links TRBV28 to TRBJ1-5; TRBD1 matches 8 bases. Per the germline V gene, CDR1 is MDHEN and CDR2 is SYDVKM. The CDR3 loop spans 16 amino acids. With V trimmed by 6 bases and J by 6 bases, 13 bases remained unmatched.

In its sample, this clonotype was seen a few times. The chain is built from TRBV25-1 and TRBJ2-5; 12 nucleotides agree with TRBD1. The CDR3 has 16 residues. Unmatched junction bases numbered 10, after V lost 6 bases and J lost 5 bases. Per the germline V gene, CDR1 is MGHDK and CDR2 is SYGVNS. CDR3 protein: CASRPRDRGHAETQYF. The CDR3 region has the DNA TGTGCCAGCAGACCCCGGGACAGGGGGCACGCGGAGACCCAGTACTTC. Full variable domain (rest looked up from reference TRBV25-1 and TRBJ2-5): EADIYQTPRYLVIGTGKKITLECSQTMGHDKMYWYQQDPGMELHLIHYSYGVNSTEKGDLSSESTVSRIRTEHFPLTLESARPSHTSQYLCASRPRDRGHAETQYFGPGTRLLVL.